The clone carrying this T cell receptor (beta chain) was observed many times. TCR alpha and beta CDR3 regions were amplified from RNA using iRepertoire nested multiplex PCR. TCRdb re-called the multiplex PCR reads with MiXCR, one entry per CDR3 protein. The table records about 94,000 distinct CDR3 sequences, under 30% of them present only once. These data originate in a study of glioma-infiltrating T cells. This TCR was recovered from a human donor with low-grade glioma or glioblastoma, undergoing nonglioma brain surgery, or in good health (not recorded which). Sequencing used glioma tissue, nonneoplastic brain tissue, or PBMCs (not recorded which).

CDR3 protein: CSARDQRVSQGIQYF. The CDR3 DNA follows: TGCAGTGCTAGAGATCAGCGGGTTAGCCAGGGCATTCAGTACTTC. This rearrangement joins TRBV20-1 to TRBJ2-4; tentatively, D is TRBD2 (6 bases). CDR1 and CDR2 (germline): DFQATT, SNEGSKA (reference sequence). This CDR3 spans 15 amino acids. Between the trimmed V and J ends, which lost 0 bases and 9 bases, there was a span of 18 bases.